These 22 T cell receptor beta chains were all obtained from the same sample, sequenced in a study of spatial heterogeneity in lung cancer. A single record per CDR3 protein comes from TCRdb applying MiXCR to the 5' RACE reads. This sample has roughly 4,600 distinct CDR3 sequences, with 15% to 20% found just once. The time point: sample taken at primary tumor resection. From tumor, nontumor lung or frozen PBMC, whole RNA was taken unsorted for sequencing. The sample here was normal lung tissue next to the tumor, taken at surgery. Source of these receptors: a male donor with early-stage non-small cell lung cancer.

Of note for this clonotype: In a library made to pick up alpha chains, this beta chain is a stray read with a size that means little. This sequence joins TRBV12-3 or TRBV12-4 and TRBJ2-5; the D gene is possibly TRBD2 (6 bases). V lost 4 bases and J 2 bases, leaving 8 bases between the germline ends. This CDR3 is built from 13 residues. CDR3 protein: CASSWDLQETQYF. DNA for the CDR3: TGTGCCAGCAGTTGGGACTTGCAAGAGACCCAGTACTTC.

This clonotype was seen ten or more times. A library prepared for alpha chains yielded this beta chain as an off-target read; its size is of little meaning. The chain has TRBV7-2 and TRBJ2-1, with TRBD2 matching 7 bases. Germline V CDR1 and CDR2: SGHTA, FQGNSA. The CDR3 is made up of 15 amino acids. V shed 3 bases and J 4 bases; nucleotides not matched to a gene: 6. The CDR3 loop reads CASSLEASGYNEQFF. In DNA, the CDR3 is TGTGCCAGCAGCTTGGAGGCTAGCGGTTACAATGAGCAGTTCTTC.

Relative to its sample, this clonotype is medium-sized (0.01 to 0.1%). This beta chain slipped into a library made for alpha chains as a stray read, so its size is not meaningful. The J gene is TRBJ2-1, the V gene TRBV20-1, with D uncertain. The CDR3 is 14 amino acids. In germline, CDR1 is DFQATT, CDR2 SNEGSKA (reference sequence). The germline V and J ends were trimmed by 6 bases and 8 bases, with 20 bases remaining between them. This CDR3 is CSAAGPGRIDEQFF. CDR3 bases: TGCAGTGCGGCCGGGCCTGGGCGGATCGATGAGCAGTTCTTC.

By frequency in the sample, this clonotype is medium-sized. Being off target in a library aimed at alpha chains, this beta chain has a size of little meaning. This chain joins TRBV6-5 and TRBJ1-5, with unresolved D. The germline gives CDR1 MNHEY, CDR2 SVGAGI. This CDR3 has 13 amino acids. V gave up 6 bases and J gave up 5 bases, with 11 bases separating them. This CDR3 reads CASSPLPYQPQHF. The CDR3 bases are TGTGCCAGCAGCCCCCTCCCATATCAGCCCCAGCATTTT.

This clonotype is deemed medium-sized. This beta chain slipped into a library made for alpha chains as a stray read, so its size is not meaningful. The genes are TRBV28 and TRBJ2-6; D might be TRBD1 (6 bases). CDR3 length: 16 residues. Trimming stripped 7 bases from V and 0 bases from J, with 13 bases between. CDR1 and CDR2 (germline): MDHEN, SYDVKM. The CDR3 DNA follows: TGTGCCAGCAAACCCTCACAGGGCTCTGGGGCCAACGTCCTGACTTTC. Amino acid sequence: CASKPSQGSGANVLTF.

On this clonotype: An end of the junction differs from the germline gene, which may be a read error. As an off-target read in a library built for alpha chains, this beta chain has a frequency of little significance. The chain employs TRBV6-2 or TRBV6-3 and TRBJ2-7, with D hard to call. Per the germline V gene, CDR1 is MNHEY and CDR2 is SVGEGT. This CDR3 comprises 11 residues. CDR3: CASRYFFEQYF. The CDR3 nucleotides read TGTGCCAGCAGATACTTTTTCGAGCAGTACTTC.

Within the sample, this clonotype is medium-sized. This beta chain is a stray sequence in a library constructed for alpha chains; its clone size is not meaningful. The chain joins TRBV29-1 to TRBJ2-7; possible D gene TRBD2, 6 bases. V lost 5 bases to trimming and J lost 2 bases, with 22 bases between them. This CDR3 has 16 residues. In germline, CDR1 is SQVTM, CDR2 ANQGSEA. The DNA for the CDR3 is TGCAGCGTTACAGGATTTGGGGCAGGGAGGACCTACGAGCAGTACTTC. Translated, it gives CSVTGFGAGRTYEQYF.

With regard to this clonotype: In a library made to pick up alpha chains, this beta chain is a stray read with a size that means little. The CDR3 sequence: CSVVFGGQLNQPQHF. Written as DNA, the CDR3 is TGCAGCGTTGTATTCGGTGGGCAGCTCAATCAGCCCCAGCATTTT. The chain employs TRBV29-1 and TRBJ1-5; D not certain. Per the germline V gene, CDR1 is SQVTM and CDR2 is ANQGSEA. This CDR3 has 15 residues. V lost 4 bases and J 3 bases, leaving 16 bases between the germline ends.

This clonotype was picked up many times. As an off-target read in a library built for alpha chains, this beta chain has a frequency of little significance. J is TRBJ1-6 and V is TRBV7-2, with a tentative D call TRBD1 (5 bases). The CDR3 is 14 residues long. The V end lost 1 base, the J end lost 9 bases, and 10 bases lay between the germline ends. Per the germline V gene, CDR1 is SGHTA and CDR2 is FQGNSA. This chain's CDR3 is CASSLGQGVSPLHF. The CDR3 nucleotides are TGTGCCAGCAGCTTAGGACAAGGGGTTTCACCCCTCCACTTT.

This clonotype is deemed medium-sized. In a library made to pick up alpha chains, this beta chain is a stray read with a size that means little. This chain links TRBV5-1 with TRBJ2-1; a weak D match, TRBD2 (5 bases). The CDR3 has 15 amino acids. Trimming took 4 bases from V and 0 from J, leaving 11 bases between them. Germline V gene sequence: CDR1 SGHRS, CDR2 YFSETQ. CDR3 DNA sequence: TGCGCCAGCAGCCCTAGCCGCCTCTCCTACAATGAGCAGTTCTTC. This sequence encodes CASSPSRLSYNEQFF.

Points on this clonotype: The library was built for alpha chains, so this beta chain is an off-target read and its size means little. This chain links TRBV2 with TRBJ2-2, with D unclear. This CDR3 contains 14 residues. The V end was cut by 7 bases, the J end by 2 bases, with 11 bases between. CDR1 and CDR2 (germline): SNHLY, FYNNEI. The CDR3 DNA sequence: TGTGCCAGCATGGAGCAGGCCAACACCGGGGAGCTGTTTTTT. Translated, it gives CASMEQANTGELFF.

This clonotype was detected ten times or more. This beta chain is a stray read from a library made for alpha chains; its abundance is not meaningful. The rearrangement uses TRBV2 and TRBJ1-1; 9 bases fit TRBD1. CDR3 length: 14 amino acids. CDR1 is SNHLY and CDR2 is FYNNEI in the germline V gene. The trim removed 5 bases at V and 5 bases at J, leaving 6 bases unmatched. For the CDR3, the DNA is TGTGCCAGCAGTTCCGGGACAGGGAGGACTGAAGCTTTCTTT. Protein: CASSSGTGRTEAFF.

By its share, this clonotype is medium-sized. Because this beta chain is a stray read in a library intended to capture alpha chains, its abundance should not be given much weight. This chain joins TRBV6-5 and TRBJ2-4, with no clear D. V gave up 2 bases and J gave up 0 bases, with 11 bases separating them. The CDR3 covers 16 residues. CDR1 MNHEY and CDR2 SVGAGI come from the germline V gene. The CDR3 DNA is TGTGCCAGCAGTTACGGGCAGACTCTAGCCAAAAACATTCAGTACTTC. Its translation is CASSYGQTLAKNIQYF.

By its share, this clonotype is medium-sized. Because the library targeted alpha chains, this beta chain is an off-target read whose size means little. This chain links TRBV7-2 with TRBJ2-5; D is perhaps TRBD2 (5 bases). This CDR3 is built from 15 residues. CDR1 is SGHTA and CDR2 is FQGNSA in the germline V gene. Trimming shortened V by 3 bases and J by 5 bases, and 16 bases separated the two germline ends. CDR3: CASSFKTLSGETQYF. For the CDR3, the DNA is TGTGCCAGCAGCTTTAAGACCCTCTCGGGGGAGACCCAGTACTTC.

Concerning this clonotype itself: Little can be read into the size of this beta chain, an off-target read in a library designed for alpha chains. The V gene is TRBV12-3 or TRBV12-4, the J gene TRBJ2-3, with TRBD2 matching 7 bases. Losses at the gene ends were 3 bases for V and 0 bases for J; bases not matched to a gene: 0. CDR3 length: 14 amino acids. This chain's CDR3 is CASSFSGSTDTQYF. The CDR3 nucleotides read TGTGCCAGCAGTTTTAGCGGGAGCACAGATACGCAGTATTTT.

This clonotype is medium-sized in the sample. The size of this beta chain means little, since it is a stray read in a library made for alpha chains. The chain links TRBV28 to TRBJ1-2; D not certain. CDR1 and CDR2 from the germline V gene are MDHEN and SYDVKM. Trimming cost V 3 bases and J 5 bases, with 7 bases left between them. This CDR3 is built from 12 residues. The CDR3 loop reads CASSLEGYGYTF. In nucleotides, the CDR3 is TGTGCCAGCAGTTTGGAAGGGTATGGCTACACCTTC.

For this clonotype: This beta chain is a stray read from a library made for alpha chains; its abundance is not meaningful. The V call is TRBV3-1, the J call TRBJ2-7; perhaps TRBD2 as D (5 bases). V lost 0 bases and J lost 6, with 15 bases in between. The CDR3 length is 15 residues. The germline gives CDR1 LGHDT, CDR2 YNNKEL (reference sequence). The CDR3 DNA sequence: TGTGCCAGCAGCCAAGACCCCCCGGGGATAGGCGAGCAGTACTTC. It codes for CASSQDPPGIGEQYF.

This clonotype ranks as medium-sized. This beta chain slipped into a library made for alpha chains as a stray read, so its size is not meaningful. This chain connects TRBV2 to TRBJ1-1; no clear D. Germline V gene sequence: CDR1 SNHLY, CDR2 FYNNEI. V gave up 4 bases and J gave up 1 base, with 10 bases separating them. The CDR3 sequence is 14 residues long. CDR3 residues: CASSAQRANTEAFF. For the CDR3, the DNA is TGTGCCAGCAGTGCTCAGCGGGCGAACACTGAAGCTTTCTTT.

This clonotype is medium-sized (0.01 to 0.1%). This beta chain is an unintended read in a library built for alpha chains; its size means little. This CDR3 reads CASSLAAQSTDTQYF. In nucleotides, the CDR3 is TGTGCCAGCAGCTTAGCGGCACAGAGCACAGATACGCAGTATTTT. This chain joins TRBV7-6 and TRBJ2-3; D call uncertain. CDR1 is SGHVS and CDR2 is FNYEAQ in the germline V gene. The CDR3 has 15 residues. V was trimmed by 0 bases and J by 0 bases, leaving 7 bases between them.

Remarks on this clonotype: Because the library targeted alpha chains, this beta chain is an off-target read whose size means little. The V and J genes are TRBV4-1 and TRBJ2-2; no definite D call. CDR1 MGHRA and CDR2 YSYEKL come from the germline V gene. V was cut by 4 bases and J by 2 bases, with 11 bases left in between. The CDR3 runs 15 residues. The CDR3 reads CASSLGRGNTGELFF. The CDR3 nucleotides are TGCGCCAGCAGCCTCGGCCGCGGAAACACCGGGGAGCTGTTTTTT.

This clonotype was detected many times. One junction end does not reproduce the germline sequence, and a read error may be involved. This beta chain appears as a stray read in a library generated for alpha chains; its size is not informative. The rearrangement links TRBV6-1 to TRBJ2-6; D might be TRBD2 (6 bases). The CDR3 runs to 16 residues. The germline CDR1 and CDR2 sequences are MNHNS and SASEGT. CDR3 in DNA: TGTGCGAGCAGGCTTATCGGGGGATCTGGGGCCAACGTCCTGACTTTC. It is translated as CASRLIGGSGANVLTF.

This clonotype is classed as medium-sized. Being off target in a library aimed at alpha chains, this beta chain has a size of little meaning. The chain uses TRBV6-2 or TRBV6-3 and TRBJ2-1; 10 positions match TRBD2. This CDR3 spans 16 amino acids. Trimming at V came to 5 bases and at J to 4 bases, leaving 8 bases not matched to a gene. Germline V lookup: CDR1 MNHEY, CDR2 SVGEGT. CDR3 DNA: TGTGCCAGCAGTGGGATAGGAGCGGGGGGGTACAATGAGCAGTTCTTC. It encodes CASSGIGAGGYNEQFF.